This T cell receptor (beta chain) derives from a study of cytomegalovirus exposure and HLA in healthy donors. On this clone: Its matching antigen is unknown.

Notes on the study in general: Sequencing depth across donors, presence/absence analyses assumed, was roughly uniform. A later analysis found that most CMV-associated TCR beta chains appeared HLA-restricted.

In the PCR, 60 Vbeta and 13 Jbeta primers were used. Sequencing was performed with immunoSEQ multiplex PCR; in TCRdb, only in-frame clones are kept and a portion is missing. There are approximately 190,000 clones in the sample; roughly 76% occur only once, and 6.3% lies in the top ten. The sample consisted of PBMCs. The TCR was taken from a man in his forties or fifties in good health and CMV-seropositive.

The chain's CDR3 is CASSHTPAVRGRETQYF. Here the CDR3 DNA reads TGCGCCAGCAGCCACACACCCGCCGTGAGGGGGCGGGAGACCCAGTACTTC. The gene calls are TRBV4-1 and TRBJ2-5, with 7 nucleotides matching TRBD1. After removal of 3 bases from V and 5 bases from J, the junction contained 15 bases not matched to a gene. Germline V CDR1 and CDR2: MGHRA, YSYEKL. This CDR3 has 17 amino acids.